This passage covers 28 T cell receptor beta chains from one sample sequenced in a study of T cell changes during pregnancy in multiple sclerosis. The protocol was immunoSEQ multiplex PCR, while the TCRdb copy is restricted to in-frame clones and leaves out a portion. The sample has roughly 40,000 clones; roughly nine tenths are singletons. The starting material was CD4+ T cells from peripheral blood mononuclear cells, obtained in the first trimester of pregnancy. The source of these receptors is a female donor with multiple sclerosis, enrolled in a pregnancy study.

This clone was counted a few times. This sequence joins TRBV14 and TRBJ2-2; 8 bases are a match to TRBD2. The V and J ends lost 4 bases and 3 bases, in that order; junction bases with no gene match: 4. CDR3 length equals 15 residues. CDR1 and CDR2 (germline): SGHDN, FVKESK. The CDR3 loop is CASSRTSGYTGELFF. CDR3 bases: TGTGCCAGCAGCCGCACTAGCGGTTACACCGGGGAGCTGTTTTTT.

In this sample, this clone turned up once. The chain couples TRBV18 to TRBJ2-1, with 12 bases matching TRBD2. V lost 6 bases and J lost 9; bases outside the gene matches: 6. From germline, CDR1 is KGHSH and CDR2 LQKENI. The CDR3 extends over 14 amino acids. CDR3: CASSPLAGGGEQFF. As DNA, the CDR3 is TGTGCCAGCTCGCCTCTAGCGGGAGGGGGTGAGCAGTTCTTC.

This chain's CDR3 is CATKTGTGETQYF. For the CDR3, the DNA is TGTGCCACCAAGACTGGTACTGGGGAGACCCAGTACTTC. The V gene is TRBV19, the J gene TRBJ2-5; D is ambiguous. The CDR3 covers 13 residues. Trimming left V 10 bases short and J 5 bases short, with 17 bases between. Germline V lookup: CDR1 LNHDA, CDR2 SQIVND (reference sequence).

The gene calls are TRBV19 and TRBJ2-5, with 7 bases identical to TRBD2. Germline V gene data show CDR1 as LNHDA and CDR2 as SQIVND (reference sequence). V dropped 7 bases and J dropped 0; count of bases not matched to a gene: 8. The CDR3 runs 15 residues. DNA for the CDR3: TGTGCCAGTAATAATCGCGGGGGATACCAAGAGACCCAGTACTTC. Translation gives CASNNRGGYQETQYF.

This chain joins TRBV7-6 and TRBJ1-5; 8 bases are shared with TRBD1. V dropped 5 bases and J dropped 1; count of bases not matched to a gene: 7. This CDR3 is 16 amino acids long. Germline CDR1 is SGHVS and CDR2 is FNYEAQ. DNA for the CDR3: TGTGCCAGCAGCCCTGGCCCAGGGGGCAGCAATCAGCCCCAGCATTTT. Its protein product is CASSPGPGGSNQPQHF.

The J gene is TRBJ2-2, the V gene TRBV19; TRBD2 aligns across 7 bases. The germline V gene has CDR1 LNHDA and CDR2 SQIVND (reference sequence). This CDR3 comprises 16 residues. J lost 5 bases, V lost 5 bases, and 11 bases had no gene match. The CDR3 loop is CASSWGLAGATGELFF. The CDR3 nucleotides read TGTGCCAGTAGTTGGGGTTTGGCGGGAGCGACCGGGGAGCTGTTTTTT.

The J gene is TRBJ1-1, the V gene TRBV5-1, with D uncertain. The V and J ends lost 0 bases and 1 base respectively, with 7 bases between them. Germline CDR1 is SGHRS and CDR2 is YFSETQ. This CDR3 is 14 amino acids long. CDR3 residues: CASSLGAQNTEAFF. DNA of the CDR3: TGCGCCAGCAGCTTGGGGGCTCAGAACACTGAAGCTTTCTTT.

The chain links TRBV5-6 to TRBJ2-5; 8 nucleotides agree with TRBD1. The CDR3 is 14 amino acids. The J segment lost 5 bases and the V segment lost 4 bases, leaving 7 bases of the junction unmatched. Germline CDR1 and CDR2: SGHDT and YYEEEE. DNA of the CDR3: TGTGCCAGCAGCCATCAGGGGGCAATCGAGACCCAGTACTTC. It encodes CASSHQGAIETQYF.

This sequence joins TRBV4-3 and TRBJ2-3; weak D call: TRBD2 (7 bases). CDR1 LGHNA and CDR2 YSLEER come from the germline V gene. This CDR3 is built from 16 residues. Trimming removed 1 base from V and 1 base from J, with 12 bases in between. CDR3 protein: CASSQGIGGRTDTQYF. The CDR3 nucleotides read TGCGCCAGCAGCCAAGGGATCGGGGGGCGCACAGATACGCAGTATTTT.

V and J are TRBV6-1 and TRBJ1-2, with no clear D. Trimming stripped 3 bases from V and 8 bases from J, with 19 bases between. CDR1 is MNHNS, CDR2 SASEGT, per germline. The CDR3 contains 15 residues. CDR3: CASSDYPERWRGYTF. The DNA of the CDR3 is TGTGCCAGCAGTGATTACCCGGAGAGGTGGAGAGGCTACACCTTC.

The chain employs TRBV7-2 and TRBJ2-1, with D possibly matching TRBD2 (6 bases). Germline V CDR1 and CDR2: SGHTA, FQGNSA. The CDR3 consists of 13 residues. Trimming took 8 bases from V and 6 from J, leaving 14 bases between them. The CDR3 sequence: CASGGRGFNEQFF. The CDR3, as DNA: TGTGCCAGCGGGGGACGGGGGTTCAATGAGCAGTTCTTC.

This rearrangement joins TRBV5-1 to TRBJ2-3, with unresolved D. CDR1 and CDR2 (germline): SGHRS, YFSETQ. V was pared by 0 bases and J by 1 base, with 3 bases between. The CDR3 spans 13 residues. As DNA, the CDR3 is TGCGCCAGCAGCTTGGCCGGCACAGATACGCAGTATTTT. Protein sequence: CASSLAGTDTQYF.

The rearrangement uses TRBV30 and TRBJ2-5, with 12 bases that match TRBD2. The germline gives CDR1 GTSNPN, CDR2 SVGIG (reference sequence). Trimming at V came to 1 base and at J to 4 bases, leaving 13 bases not matched to a gene. The CDR3 is 18 amino acids. The CDR3 loop is CAWSAIRTSGNRGETQYF. CDR3 coding DNA: TGTGCCTGGAGTGCAATTCGGACTAGCGGGAATAGAGGAGAGACCCAGTACTTC. Full variable domain (missing parts from reference TRBV30 and TRBJ2-5): SQTIHQWPATLVQPVGSPLSLECTVEGTSNPNLYWYRQAAGRGLQLLFYSVGIGQISSEVPQNLSASRPQDRQFILSSKKLLLSDSGFYLCAWSAIRTSGNRGETQYFGPGTRLLVL.

The rearrangement joins TRBV4-1 to TRBJ2-1; 8 bases match TRBD2. The V gene's germline CDR1 is MGHRA and CDR2 YSYEKL. V trimming: 6 bases; J trimming: 4 bases; junction bases outside the gene matches: 8. The length of the CDR3 is 15 residues. CDR3 sequence reads: CASSSPGGTYNEQFF. The CDR3 DNA is TGCGCCAGCAGTTCGCCGGGGGGGACTTACAATGAGCAGTTCTTC.

V is TRBV29-1 and J is TRBJ1-1; no definite D call. CDR3 size: 12 residues. V was shortened by 1 base and J by 7 bases, with 10 bases between the two germline ends. Per the germline V gene, CDR1 is SQVTM and CDR2 is ANQGSEA. The CDR3 sequence: CSVEGSRGEAFF. Here the CDR3 DNA reads TGCAGCGTTGAAGGGTCCCGAGGTGAAGCTTTCTTT.

The CDR3 DNA reads TGTGCCAGCAGCCATGGGGGGGGGACTCAGCCCCAGCATTTT. It specifies CASSHGGGTQPQHF. The chain employs TRBV14 and TRBJ1-5; perhaps TRBD1 as D (5 bases). Trimming took 3 bases from V and 6 from J, leaving 12 bases between them. CDR1 is SGHDN, CDR2 FVKESK, per germline. CDR3 length: 14 residues.

The chain joins TRBV6-1 to TRBJ2-3, with 8 bases identical to TRBD1. Germline V gives CDR1 MNHNS, CDR2 SASEGT. The CDR3 totals 14 residues. V lost 2 bases, J lost 6 bases, and 4 bases stayed unmatched. DNA for the CDR3: TGTGCCAGCAGTGAATCAGGGGGCTGGGATACGCAGTATTTT. Translated: CASSESGGWDTQYF.

The chain uses TRBV28 and TRBJ1-1; possibly TRBD1 for D (6 bases). This CDR3 spans 17 amino acids. The germline CDR1 and CDR2 sequences are MDHEN and SYDVKM. Trimming removed 5 bases from V and 1 base from J, with 20 bases in between. The CDR3 bases are TGTGCCAGCAGTCCATTTAGGGGAGGGGGTTGGAACACTGAAGCTTTCTTT. It yields the protein CASSPFRGGGWNTEAFF.

The chain couples TRBV1 to TRBJ2-1; TRBD2, the table's D call, lacks a check against the DNA. TRBV1 is given as a pseudogene. This CDR3 is built from 18 residues. Here the CDR3 DNA reads TGCACCAGCACGGGACTAGCGGCCCCACTTTTCTCCTACAATGAGCAGTTCTTC. It encodes CTSTGLAAPLFSYNEQFF.

This rearrangement joins TRBV2 to TRBJ1-1; 8 nucleotides agree with TRBD1. The CDR3 runs to 16 residues. Germline-derived CDR1 and CDR2 are SNHLY and FYNNEI. V was pared by 2 bases and J by 4 bases, with 9 bases of the junction left unmatched. In DNA form, the CDR3 reads TGTGCCAGCAGTGAACCCCAGGGGGCAGGTTTCACTGAAGCTTTCTTT. The encoded protein is CASSEPQGAGFTEAFF.

V is TRBV2 and J is TRBJ2-1; TRBD2 matches 11 bases. The length of the CDR3 is 16 residues. Germline CDR1 reads SNHLY; CDR2 reads FYNNEI. J was trimmed by 5 bases and V by 8 bases; bases with no gene match: 11. CDR3 sequence reads: CASLRAGLAENNEQFF. DNA of the CDR3: TGTGCCAGCCTCCGGGCGGGACTAGCGGAGAACAATGAGCAGTTCTTC.

The chain uses TRBV19 and TRBJ2-7; 8 positions match TRBD1. In germline, CDR1 is LNHDA, CDR2 SQIVND (reference sequence). V lost 10 bases to trimming and J lost 4 bases; unmatched junction nucleotides: 12. The CDR3 length is 14 residues. The CDR3 loop reads CATASGGRGYEQYF. CDR3 nucleotide sequence: TGTGCCACGGCATCAGGGGGCAGGGGATACGAGCAGTACTTC.

The genes are TRBV7-9 and TRBJ2-3; 10 positions match TRBD2. The V gene's germline CDR1 is SEHNR and CDR2 FQNEAQ (reference sequence). Trimming removed 5 bases from V and 5 bases from J; junction bases left unmatched: 7. This CDR3 has 15 residues. In nucleotides, the CDR3 is TGTGCCAGCAGCCCACGGACTAGCGGAGGAGATACGCAGTATTTT. This gives the protein CASSPRTSGGDTQYF.

The J gene is TRBJ1-5, the V gene TRBV6-1; D is uncertain. The germline V and J ends were trimmed by 3 bases and 1 base, with 16 bases remaining between them. The CDR3 loop spans 17 amino acids. The germline V gene has CDR1 MNHNS and CDR2 SASEGT. CDR3: CASSDRAVGSSNQPQHF. The CDR3 coding sequence is TGTGCCAGCAGTGACCGGGCGGTCGGGAGCAGCAATCAGCCCCAGCATTTT.

The chain is built from TRBV27 and TRBJ2-1, with TRBD2 matching over 13 bases. This CDR3 is 13 amino acids long. Trimming removed 10 bases from V and 5 bases from J; junction bases left unmatched: 2. In germline, CDR1 is MNHEY, CDR2 SMNVEV (reference sequence). CDR3 nucleotide sequence: TGTGCCACCGGACTAGCGGGGGACAATGAGCAGTTCTTC. Its translation is CATGLAGDNEQFF.

The chain is built from TRBV7-8 and TRBJ2-3; TRBD2 agrees at 14 bases. There are 18 residues in the CDR3. Germline V gives CDR1 SGHVS, CDR2 FQNEAQ. V shed 4 bases, J shed 4 bases, and the junction held 10 bases outside the gene matches. Here the CDR3 DNA reads TGTGCCAGCAGCTCCAGACTAGCGGGGGGGGTTGAGGCAGATACGCAGTATTTT. Translated, it gives CASSSRLAGGVEADTQYF.

V usage is TRBV4-1 and J usage is TRBJ2-5, with a tentative D call TRBD2 (6 bases). The V gene's germline CDR1 is MGHRA and CDR2 YSYEKL. There are 14 residues in the CDR3. V lost 2 bases and J 0 bases, leaving 7 bases between the germline ends. CDR3 amino acids: CASSQSSDQETQYF. For the CDR3, the DNA is TGCGCCAGCAGCCAATCTAGCGACCAAGAGACCCAGTACTTC.

Concerning this clone: A junction end diverges from the germline sequence, so it may reflect a read error. The chain uses TRBV11-2 and TRBJ1-1; 9 positions agree with TRBD1. Germline assignment: CDR1 SGHAT and CDR2 FQNNGV. This CDR3 spans 14 amino acids. CDR3 sequence (DNA): TGTGCCAGCAGCGTCGGGACAGGGAACGCTGAAGCTTTCTTT. This sequence encodes CASSVGTGNAEAFF.